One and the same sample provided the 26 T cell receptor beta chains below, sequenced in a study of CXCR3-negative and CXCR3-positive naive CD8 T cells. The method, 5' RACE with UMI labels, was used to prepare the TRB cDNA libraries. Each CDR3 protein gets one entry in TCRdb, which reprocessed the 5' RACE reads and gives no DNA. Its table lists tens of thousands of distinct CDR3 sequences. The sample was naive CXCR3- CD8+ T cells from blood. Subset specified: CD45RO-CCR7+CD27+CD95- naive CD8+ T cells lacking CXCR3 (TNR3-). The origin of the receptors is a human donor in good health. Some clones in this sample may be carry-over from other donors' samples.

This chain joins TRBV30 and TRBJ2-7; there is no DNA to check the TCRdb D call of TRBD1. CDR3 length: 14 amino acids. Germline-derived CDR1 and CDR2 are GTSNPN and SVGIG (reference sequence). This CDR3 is CAWSWQGSSYEQYF.

The CDR3 region is CSARPLEGQGQEQYF. The chain employs TRBV20-1 and TRBJ2-7; TCRdb proposes TRBD1, but this gene call is untestable without DNA. Germline V gives CDR1 DFQATT, CDR2 SNEGSKA (reference sequence). The CDR3 has 15 residues.

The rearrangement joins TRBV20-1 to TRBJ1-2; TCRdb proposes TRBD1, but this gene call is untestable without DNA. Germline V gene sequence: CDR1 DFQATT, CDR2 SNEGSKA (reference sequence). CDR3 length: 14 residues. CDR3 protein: CSAQSGGRNYGSTF.

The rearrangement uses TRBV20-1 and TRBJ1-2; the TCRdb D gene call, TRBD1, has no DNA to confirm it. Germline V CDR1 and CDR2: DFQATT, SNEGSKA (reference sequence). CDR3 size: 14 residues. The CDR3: CSARSGGADYGYTF.

CDR3 sequence: CASTGSPGELFF. The chain combines TRBV6-2 or TRBV6-3 with TRBJ2-2; the TCRdb D gene call, TRBD1, has no DNA to confirm it. CDR3 length: 12 amino acids. From germline, CDR1 is MNHEY and CDR2 SVGEGT.

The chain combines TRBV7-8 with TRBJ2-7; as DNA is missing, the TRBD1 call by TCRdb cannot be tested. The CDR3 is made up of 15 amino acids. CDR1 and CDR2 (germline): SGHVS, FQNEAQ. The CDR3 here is CASSLAEVGGNRQYF. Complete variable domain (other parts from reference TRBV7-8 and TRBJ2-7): GAGVSQSPRYKVAKRGQDVALRCDPISGHVSLFWYQQALGQGPEFLTYFQNEAQLDKSGLPSDRFFAERPEGSVSTLKIQRTQQEDSAVYLCASSLAEVGGNRQYFGPGTRLTVT.

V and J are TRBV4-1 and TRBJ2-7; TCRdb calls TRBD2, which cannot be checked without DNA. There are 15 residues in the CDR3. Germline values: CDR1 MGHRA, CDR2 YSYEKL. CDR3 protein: CASSQVQAGGPEQYF.

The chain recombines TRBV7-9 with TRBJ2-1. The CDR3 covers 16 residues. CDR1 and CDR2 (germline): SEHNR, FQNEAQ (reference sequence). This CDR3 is CASSLLLSLSYNEQFF.

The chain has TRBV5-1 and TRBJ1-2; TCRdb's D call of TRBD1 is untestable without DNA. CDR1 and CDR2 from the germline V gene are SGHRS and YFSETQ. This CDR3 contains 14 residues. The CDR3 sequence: CASRPQGARDGYTF.

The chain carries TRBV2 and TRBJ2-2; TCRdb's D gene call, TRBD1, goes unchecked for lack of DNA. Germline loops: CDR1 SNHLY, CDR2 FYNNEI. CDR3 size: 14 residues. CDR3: CASRGQGYTGELFF.

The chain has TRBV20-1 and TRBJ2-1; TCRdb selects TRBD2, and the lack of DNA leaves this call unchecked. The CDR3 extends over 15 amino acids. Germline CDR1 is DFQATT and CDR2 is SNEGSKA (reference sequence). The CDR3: CSARDLAGGWDEQFF.

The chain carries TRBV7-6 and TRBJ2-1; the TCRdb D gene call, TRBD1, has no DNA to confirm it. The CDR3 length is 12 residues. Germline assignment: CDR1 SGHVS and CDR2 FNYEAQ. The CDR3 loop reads CASSAAGSEQFF. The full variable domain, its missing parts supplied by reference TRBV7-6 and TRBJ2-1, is GAGVSQSPRYKVTKRGQDVALRCDPISGHVSLYWYRQALGQGPEFLTYFNYEAQQDKSGLPNDRFSAERPEGSISTLTIQRTEQRDSAMYRCASSAAGSEQFFGPGTRLTVL.

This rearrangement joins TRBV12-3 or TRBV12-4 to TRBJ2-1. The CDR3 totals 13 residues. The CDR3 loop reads CASSLVLTEEQFF.

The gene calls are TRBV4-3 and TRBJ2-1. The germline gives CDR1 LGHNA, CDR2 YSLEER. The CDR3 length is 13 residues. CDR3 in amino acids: CASSQEGTNEQFF.

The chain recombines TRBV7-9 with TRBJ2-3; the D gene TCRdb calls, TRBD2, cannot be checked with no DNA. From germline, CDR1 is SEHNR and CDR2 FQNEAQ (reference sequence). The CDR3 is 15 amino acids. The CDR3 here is CASTAGLAGRDTQYF.

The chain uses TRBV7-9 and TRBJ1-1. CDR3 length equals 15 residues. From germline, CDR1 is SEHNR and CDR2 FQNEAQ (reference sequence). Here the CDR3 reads CASSLLDPMNTEAFF. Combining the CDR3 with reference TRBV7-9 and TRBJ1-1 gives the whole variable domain DTGVSQNPRHKITKRGQNVTFRCDPISEHNRLYWYRQTLGQGPEFLTYFQNEAQLEKSRLLSDRFSAERPKGSFSTLEIQRTEQGDSAMYLCASSLLDPMNTEAFFGQGTRLTVV.

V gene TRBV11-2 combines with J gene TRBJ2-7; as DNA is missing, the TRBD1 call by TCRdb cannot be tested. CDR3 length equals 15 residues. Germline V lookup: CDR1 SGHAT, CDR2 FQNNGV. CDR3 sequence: CASSSPEPGGYEQYF.

This CDR3 is CASREGGRNEQFF. The chain couples TRBV12-3 or TRBV12-4 to TRBJ2-1; TCRdb reports TRBD2, a call that lacks DNA to check it against. The CDR3 spans 13 residues.

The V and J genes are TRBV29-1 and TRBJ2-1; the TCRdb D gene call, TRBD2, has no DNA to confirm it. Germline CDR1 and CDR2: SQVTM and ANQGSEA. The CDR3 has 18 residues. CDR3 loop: CSVETGTSGSGSYNEQFF.

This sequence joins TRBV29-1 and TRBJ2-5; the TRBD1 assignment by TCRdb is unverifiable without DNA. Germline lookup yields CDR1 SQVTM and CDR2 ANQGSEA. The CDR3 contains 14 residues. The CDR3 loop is CSVTPPGYGETQYF. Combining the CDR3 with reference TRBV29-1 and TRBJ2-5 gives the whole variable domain SAVISQKPSRDICQRGTSLTIQCQVDSQVTMMFWYRQQPGQSLTLIATANQGSEATYESGFVIDKFPISRPNLTFSTLTVSNMSPEDSSIYLCSVTPPGYGETQYFGPGTRLLVL.

CDR3 sequence reads: CASSHWDRLNEQFF. The chain recombines TRBV6-6 with TRBJ2-1; TCRdb's D call, TRBD1, is unchecked because there is no DNA. Germline CDR1 reads MNHNY; CDR2 reads SVGAGI (reference sequence). The CDR3 has 14 amino acids.

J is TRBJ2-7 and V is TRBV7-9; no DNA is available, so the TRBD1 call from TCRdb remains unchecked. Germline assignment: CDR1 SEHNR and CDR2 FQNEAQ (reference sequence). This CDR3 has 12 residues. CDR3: CASSSTLDEQYF. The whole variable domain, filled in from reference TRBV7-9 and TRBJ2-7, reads DTGVSQNPRHKITKRGQNVTFRCDPISEHNRLYWYRQTLGQGPEFLTYFQNEAQLEKSRLLSDRFSAERPKGSFSTLEIQRTEQGDSAMYLCASSSTLDEQYFGPGTRLTVT.

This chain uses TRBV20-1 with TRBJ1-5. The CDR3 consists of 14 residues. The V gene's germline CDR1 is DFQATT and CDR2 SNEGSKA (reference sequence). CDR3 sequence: CSARGWDPNQPQHF.

The CDR3 here is CASSRDDEQFF. V and J are TRBV10-2 and TRBJ2-1; TCRdb selects TRBD1, and the lack of DNA leaves this call unchecked. CDR1 and CDR2 (germline): WSHSY, SAAADI. This CDR3 has 11 residues.

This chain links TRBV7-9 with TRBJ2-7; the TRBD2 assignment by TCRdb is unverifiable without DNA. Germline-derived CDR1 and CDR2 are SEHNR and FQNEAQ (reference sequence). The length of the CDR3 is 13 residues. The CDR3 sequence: CASSPTAAGEQYF. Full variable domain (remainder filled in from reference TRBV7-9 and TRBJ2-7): DTGVSQNPRHKITKRGQNVTFRCDPISEHNRLYWYRQTLGQGPEFLTYFQNEAQLEKSRLLSDRFSAERPKGSFSTLEIQRTEQGDSAMYLCASSPTAAGEQYFGPGTRLTVT.

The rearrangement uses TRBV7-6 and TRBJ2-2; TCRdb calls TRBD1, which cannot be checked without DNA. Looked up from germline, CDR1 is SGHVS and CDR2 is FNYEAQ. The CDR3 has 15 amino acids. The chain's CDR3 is CASSPPGRNTGELFF.